These 22 T cell receptor beta chains were all obtained from the same sample, sequenced in a study of blood T cell repertoires in COVID-19. Sequenced by immunoSEQ multiplex PCR; TCRdb stores in-frame clones only, minus some. The sample has approximately 250,000 clones, around 93% seen once. Sequenced material: PBMCs or T cells enriched from blood (not recorded which). The receptors stem from a man aged 40-49 years who had been exposed to COVID-19.

The chain carries TRBV29-1 and TRBJ1-5; 9 bases fit TRBD1. This CDR3 contains 12 residues. V shed 5 bases and J 5 bases; nucleotides not matched to a gene: 1. In germline, CDR1 is SQVTM, CDR2 ANQGSEA. The CDR3 DNA follows: TGCAGCGTTCGGACAGGGGATCAGCCCCAGCATTTT. Translating gives CSVRTGDQPQHF. The entire variable domain, with the rest obtained from reference TRBV29-1 and TRBJ1-5, is as follows: SAVISQKPSRDICQRGTSLTIQCQVDSQVTMMFWYRQQPGQSLTLIATANQGSEATYESGFVIDKFPISRPNLTFSTLTVSNMSPEDSSIYLCSVRTGDQPQHFGDGTRLSIL.

The chain recombines TRBV25-1 with TRBJ1-2, with a tentative D call TRBD1 (5 bases). The CDR3 runs 14 residues. The V gene lost 2 bases and the J gene lost 7 bases, with 14 bases spanning the gap. Germline V lookup: CDR1 MGHDK, CDR2 SYGVNS. The CDR3, as DNA: TGTGCCAGCAGTGAACGGGGGAACAGTCCTGGCTACACCTTC. Residues: CASSERGNSPGYTF.

Ten or more counts support this clone. V is TRBV29-1 and J is TRBJ1-2; 8 nucleotides align to TRBD1. This CDR3 has 12 residues. V lost 2 bases and J lost 7; bases outside the gene matches: 3. Germline V lookup: CDR1 SQVTM, CDR2 ANQGSEA. The CDR3 region has the DNA TGCAGCGTTGAAAGGACAGGGACTGGCTACACCTTC. Its translation is CSVERTGTGYTF.

The V gene is TRBV5-4, the J gene TRBJ2-3; unclear D gene. CDR3 size: 16 residues. Trimming removed 3 bases at V and 0 bases at J, with 14 bases between. Germline V gene data show CDR1 as SGHNT and CDR2 as YYREEE (reference sequence). CDR3 sequence (DNA): TGTGCCAGCAGCTCGCAGTTACAGCAGAGCACAGATACGCAGTATTTT. Translating it yields CASSSQLQQSTDTQYF.

This clone was seen just once. V is TRBV19 and J is TRBJ1-5; TRBD1 matches 8 bases. The CDR3 is made up of 16 amino acids. V was pared by 1 base and J by 6 bases, with 8 bases of the junction left unmatched. Per the germline V gene, CDR1 is LNHDA and CDR2 is SQIVND (reference sequence). CDR3 nucleotide sequence: TGTGCCAGTAGTATAGGGACAGGACAGGGTCTTCAGCCCCAGCATTTT. As protein: CASSIGTGQGLQPQHF. The full variable domain, its missing parts supplied by reference TRBV19 and TRBJ1-5, is DGGITQSPKYLFRKEGQNVTLSCEQNLNHDAMYWYRQDPGQGLRLIYYSQIVNDFQKGDIAEGYSVSREKKESFPLTVTSAQKNPTAFYLCASSIGTGQGLQPQHFGDGTRLSIL.

This clone was seen a few times. J is TRBJ1-1 and V is TRBV4-1; D remains unclear. The CDR3 length is 16 residues. CDR1 MGHRA and CDR2 YSYEKL come from the germline V gene. Trimming removed 2 bases from V and 0 bases from J, with 13 bases in between. DNA of the CDR3: TGCGCCAGCAGCCAATCGGGGATGGGGATGAACACTGAAGCTTTCTTT. This gives the protein CASSQSGMGMNTEAFF.

The rearrangement joins TRBV11-3 to TRBJ2-7; 8 nucleotides agree with TRBD1. This CDR3 comprises 13 residues. Trimming removed 5 bases from V and 4 bases from J; junction bases left unmatched: 4. Germline V gene data show CDR1 as SGHNT and CDR2 as YENEEA. CDR3 residues: CASSDRTGYEQYF. In nucleotides, the CDR3 is TGTGCCAGCAGCGACCGGACAGGGTACGAGCAGTACTTC.

In this sample, this clone turned up once. The V call is TRBV4-1, the J call TRBJ1-5; 8 bases align to TRBD1. The ends lost 0 bases at V and 4 bases at J; junction bases unmatched: 5. The CDR3 runs 16 residues. Germline loops: CDR1 MGHRA, CDR2 YSYEKL. The CDR3 DNA follows: TGCGCCAGCAGCCAAGAGGAGACAGGGGTAAATCAGCCCCAGCATTTT. Encoded protein: CASSQEETGVNQPQHF.

This chain connects TRBV27 to TRBJ2-7, with 9 nucleotides matching TRBD2. The CDR3 extends over 14 amino acids. The junction had 8 bases not matched to a gene; V was cut back by 5 bases and J by 6 bases. Germline CDR1 and CDR2: MNHEY and SMNVEV (reference sequence). The CDR3 DNA reads TGTGCCAGCAGTCCCTATAGCGGGAGCTTCGAGCAGTACTTC. Translated: CASSPYSGSFEQYF.

The V call is TRBV3-1 (or the pseudogene TRBV3-2), the J call TRBJ2-7, with D unresolved. CDR1 is LGHDT and CDR2 is YNNKEL in the germline V gene (reference sequence). V was cut by 1 base and J by 6 bases, with 13 bases left in between. The CDR3 extends over 14 amino acids. The CDR3 region is CASSQVHYLGEQYF. The CDR3 bases are TGTGCCAGCAGCCAAGTTCACTACTTAGGCGAGCAGTACTTC.

CDR3 region: CAISEYDRQPQHF. The CDR3 region has the DNA TGTGCCATCAGTGAGTATGACAGACAGCCCCAGCATTTT. This chain connects TRBV10-3 to TRBJ1-5; maybe TRBD1 (5 bases). Germline loops: CDR1 ENHRY, CDR2 SYGVKD. The CDR3 runs 13 residues. Trimming left V 1 base short and J 7 bases short, with 8 bases between.

The V call is TRBV18, the J call TRBJ2-1, with 8 bases matching TRBD1. Unmatched junction bases numbered 5, after V lost 4 bases and J lost 3 bases. The germline CDR1 and CDR2 sequences are KGHSH and LQKENI. This CDR3 region has 15 residues. The CDR3 DNA sequence: TGTGCCAGCTCACTTGGACAGGGATACTACAATGAGCAGTTCTTC. Translating it yields CASSLGQGYYNEQFF.

This clone was picked up one time. The chain recombines TRBV6-5 with TRBJ2-1, with D maybe TRBD2 (6 bases). Germline values: CDR1 MNHEY, CDR2 SVGAGI. CDR3 length equals 13 residues. V lost 8 bases to trimming and J lost 6 bases, with 14 bases between them. CDR3 nucleotides: TGTGCCAGCTTCCCCCCGGGGGTCAATGAGCAGTTCTTC. It encodes CASFPPGVNEQFF.

The V and J genes are TRBV19 and TRBJ1-2; 10 nucleotides agree with TRBD1. The CDR3 extends over 13 amino acids. Trimming at V came to 3 bases and at J to 6 bases, leaving 1 base not matched to a gene. Looked up from germline, CDR1 is LNHDA and CDR2 is SQIVND (reference sequence). The CDR3 loop is CASSIGTGDGYTF. The CDR3 DNA sequence: TGTGCCAGTAGTATCGGGACAGGGGATGGCTACACCTTC. Based on the CDR3 plus reference TRBV19 and TRBJ1-2, the full variable domain is DGGITQSPKYLFRKEGQNVTLSCEQNLNHDAMYWYRQDPGQGLRLIYYSQIVNDFQKGDIAEGYSVSREKKESFPLTVTSAQKNPTAFYLCASSIGTGDGYTFGSGTRLTVV.

This clone was counted a single time. The rearrangement joins TRBV13 to TRBJ2-1; a weak D match, TRBD2 (6 bases). Germline V gene lookup returns CDR1 PRHDT and CDR2 FYEKMQ (reference sequence). The CDR3 covers 15 residues. V lost 8 bases, J lost 2 bases, and 16 bases lay in between. This chain's CDR3 is CASRTGESTYNEQFF. CDR3 DNA: TGTGCCAGCCGGACGGGGGAAAGTACCTACAATGAGCAGTTCTTC.

The chain has TRBV11-3 and TRBJ2-5; 8 bases are a match to TRBD2. Losses at the gene ends were 4 bases for V and 5 bases for J; bases not matched to a gene: 6. Looked up from germline, CDR1 is SGHNT and CDR2 is YENEEA. The CDR3 is 14 amino acids. The chain's CDR3 is CASSSREVQETQYF. Written as DNA, the CDR3 is TGTGCCAGCAGCTCGCGGGAGGTTCAGGAGACCCAGTACTTC.

V usage is TRBV18 and J usage is TRBJ2-4; 8 bases map to TRBD1. The germline CDR1 and CDR2 sequences are KGHSH and LQKENI. The CDR3 is 14 residues long. V shed 2 bases and J 7 bases; nucleotides not matched to a gene: 4. CDR3 in amino acids: CASSPMQGANIQYF. The CDR3 DNA is TGTGCCAGCTCACCAATGCAGGGGGCTAACATTCAGTACTTC.

This clone was counted once. The chain carries TRBV10-3 and TRBJ2-1; D perhaps matches TRBD2 (5 bases). CDR1 and CDR2 from the germline V gene are ENHRY and SYGVKD. CDR3 length: 13 amino acids. V dropped 2 bases and J dropped 3 bases, with 5 bases sitting between them. The CDR3 region is CAISEDYYNEQFF. The CDR3 nucleotides are TGTGCCATCAGTGAGGACTACTACAATGAGCAGTTCTTC.

The chain combines TRBV3-1 (or the pseudogene TRBV3-2) with TRBJ2-5, with 10 bases identical to TRBD2. V was clipped by 1 base and J by 2 bases; unmatched bases: 1. Germline lookup yields CDR1 LGHDT and CDR2 YNNKEL (reference sequence). The CDR3 contains 15 residues. The CDR3 protein is CASSQGTSGQETQYF. CDR3 in DNA: TGTGCCAGCAGCCAAGGGACTAGCGGACAAGAGACCCAGTACTTC.

The J gene is TRBJ2-3, the V gene TRBV28; possible D gene TRBD1, 5 bases. V shed 2 bases and J shed 3 bases, with 15 bases lying between them. Germline loops: CDR1 MDHEN, CDR2 SYDVKM. This CDR3 is 16 amino acids long. The CDR3 region has the DNA TGTGCCAGCAGTTTAAAGTGGGCAGGGAAAACAGATACGCAGTATTTT. Amino acid sequence: CASSLKWAGKTDTQYF. The full variable domain, its missing parts supplied by reference TRBV28 and TRBJ2-3, is DVKVTQSSRYLVKRTGEKVFLECVQDMDHENMFWYRQDPGLGLRLIYFSYDVKMKEKGDIPEGYSVSREKKERFSLILESASTNQTSMYLCASSLKWAGKTDTQYFGPGTRLTVL.

The V call is TRBV19, the J call TRBJ2-1, with 9 bases aligning to TRBD2. The CDR3 is 17 amino acids. Germline trimming cut 0 bases from V and 6 bases from J; bases unmatched to any gene: 9. Looked up from germline, CDR1 is LNHDA and CDR2 is SQIVND (reference sequence). CDR3 coding DNA: TGTGCCAGTAGTATAGATTTCCCTAGCGGGGTTCGCAATGAGCAGTTCTTC. Its protein product is CASSIDFPSGVRNEQFF.

The V and J genes are TRBV29-1 and TRBJ1-2, with D possibly TRBD1 on 5 matching bases. The V gene lost 5 bases and the J gene lost 1 base, with 14 bases spanning the gap. Germline V gene data show CDR1 as SQVTM and CDR2 as ANQGSEA. This CDR3 region has 14 residues. The CDR3 loop reads CSVFPIGDNYGYTF. As DNA, the CDR3 is TGCAGCGTTTTCCCCATAGGGGATAACTATGGCTACACCTTC.